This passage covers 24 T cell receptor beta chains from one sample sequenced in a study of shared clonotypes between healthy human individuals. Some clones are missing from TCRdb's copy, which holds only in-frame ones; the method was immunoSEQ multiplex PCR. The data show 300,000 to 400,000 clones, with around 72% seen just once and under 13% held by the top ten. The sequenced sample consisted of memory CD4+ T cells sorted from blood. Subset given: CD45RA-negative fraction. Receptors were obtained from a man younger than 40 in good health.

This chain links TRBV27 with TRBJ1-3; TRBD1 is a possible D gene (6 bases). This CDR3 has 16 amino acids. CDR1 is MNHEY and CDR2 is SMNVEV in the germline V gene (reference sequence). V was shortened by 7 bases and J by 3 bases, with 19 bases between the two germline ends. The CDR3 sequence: CASNLRRGAGGNTIYF. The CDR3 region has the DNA TGTGCCAGCAATCTTCGCAGGGGCGCGGGTGGAAACACCATATATTTT.

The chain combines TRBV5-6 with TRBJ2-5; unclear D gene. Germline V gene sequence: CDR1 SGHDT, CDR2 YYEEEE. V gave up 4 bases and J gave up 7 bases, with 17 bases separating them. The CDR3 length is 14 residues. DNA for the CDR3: TGTGCCAGCAGCACCGATGACCCGGTGGGGACCCAGTACTTC. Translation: CASSTDDPVGTQYF.

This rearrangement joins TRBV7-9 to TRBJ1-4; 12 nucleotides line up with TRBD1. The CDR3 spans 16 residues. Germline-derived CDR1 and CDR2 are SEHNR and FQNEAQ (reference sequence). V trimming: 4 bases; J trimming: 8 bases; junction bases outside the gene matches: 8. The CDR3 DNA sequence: TGTGCCAGCAGCTCACCGGGACAGGGGGCAAGGGAAAAACTGTTTTTT. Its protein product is CASSSPGQGAREKLFF.

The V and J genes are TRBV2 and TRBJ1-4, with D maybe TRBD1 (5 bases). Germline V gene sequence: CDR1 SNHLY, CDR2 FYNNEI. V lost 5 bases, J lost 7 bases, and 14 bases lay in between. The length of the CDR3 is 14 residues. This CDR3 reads CASSLQGQAEKLFF. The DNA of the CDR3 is TGTGCCAGCAGTCTTCAGGGTCAAGCTGAAAAACTGTTTTTT.

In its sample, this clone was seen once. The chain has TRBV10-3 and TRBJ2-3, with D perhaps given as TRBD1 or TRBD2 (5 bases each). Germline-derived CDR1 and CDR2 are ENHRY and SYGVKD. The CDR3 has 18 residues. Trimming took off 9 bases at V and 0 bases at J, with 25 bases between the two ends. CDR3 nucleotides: TGTGCCATTCGGGGCCCCGAAGGCCAAATTGCTAGCACAGATACGCAGTATTTT. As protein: CAIRGPEGQIASTDTQYF.

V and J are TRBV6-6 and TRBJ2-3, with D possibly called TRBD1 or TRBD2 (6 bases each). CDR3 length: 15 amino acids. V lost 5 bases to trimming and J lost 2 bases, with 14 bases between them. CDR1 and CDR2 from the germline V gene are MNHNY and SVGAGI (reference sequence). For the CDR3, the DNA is TGTGCCAGCAGTCCCGGAGGGGGTACCACAGATACGCAGTATTTT. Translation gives CASSPGGGTTDTQYF.

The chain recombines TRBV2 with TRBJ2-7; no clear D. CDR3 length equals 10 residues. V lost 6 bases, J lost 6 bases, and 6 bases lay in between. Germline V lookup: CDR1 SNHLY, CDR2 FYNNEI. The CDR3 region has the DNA TGTGCCAGCAGGTGGGCCGAGCAGTACTTC. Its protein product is CASRWAEQYF.

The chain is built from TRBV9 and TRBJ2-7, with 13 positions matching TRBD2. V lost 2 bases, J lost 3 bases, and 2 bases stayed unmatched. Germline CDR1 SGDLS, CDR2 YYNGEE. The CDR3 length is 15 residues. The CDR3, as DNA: TGTGCCAGCAGCGTGGGACTAGCGGGGAACTACGAGCAGTACTTC. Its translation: CASSVGLAGNYEQYF.

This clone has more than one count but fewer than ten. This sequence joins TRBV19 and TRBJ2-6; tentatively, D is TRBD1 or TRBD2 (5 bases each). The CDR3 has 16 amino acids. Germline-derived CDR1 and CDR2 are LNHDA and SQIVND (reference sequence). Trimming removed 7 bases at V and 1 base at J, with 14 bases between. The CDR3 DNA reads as TGTGCCAGTACCCTATCTGGGGGATCTGGGGCCAACGTCCTGACTTTC. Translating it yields CASTLSGGSGANVLTF. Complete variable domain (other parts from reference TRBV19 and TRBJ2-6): DGGITQSPKYLFRKEGQNVTLSCEQNLNHDAMYWYRQDPGQGLRLIYYSQIVNDFQKGDIAEGYSVSREKKESFPLTVTSAQKNPTAFYLCASTLSGGSGANVLTFGAGSRLTVL.

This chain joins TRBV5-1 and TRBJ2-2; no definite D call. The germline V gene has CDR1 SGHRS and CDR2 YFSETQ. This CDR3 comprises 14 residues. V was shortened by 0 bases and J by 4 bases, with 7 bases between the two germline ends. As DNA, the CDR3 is TGCGCCAGCAGCTTGGTACAGATCACCGGGGAGCTGTTTTTT. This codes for CASSLVQITGELFF.

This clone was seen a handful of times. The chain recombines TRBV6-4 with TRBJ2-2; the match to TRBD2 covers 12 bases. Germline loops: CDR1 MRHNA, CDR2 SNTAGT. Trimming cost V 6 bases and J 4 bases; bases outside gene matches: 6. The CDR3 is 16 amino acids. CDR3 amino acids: CASRPLAGGGTGELFF. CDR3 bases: TGTGCCAGCAGACCTCTAGCGGGAGGGGGCACCGGGGAGCTGTTTTTT.

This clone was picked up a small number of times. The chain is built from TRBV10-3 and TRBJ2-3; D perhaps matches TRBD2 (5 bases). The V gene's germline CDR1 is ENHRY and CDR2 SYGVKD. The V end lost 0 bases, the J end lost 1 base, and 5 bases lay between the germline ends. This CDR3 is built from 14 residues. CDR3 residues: CAISESSGTDTQYF. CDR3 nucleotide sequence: TGTGCCATCAGTGAGTCTAGCGGCACAGATACGCAGTATTTT.

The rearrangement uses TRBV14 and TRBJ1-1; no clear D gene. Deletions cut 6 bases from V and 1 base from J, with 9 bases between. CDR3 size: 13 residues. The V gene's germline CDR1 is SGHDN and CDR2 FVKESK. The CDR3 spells CASRRLANTEAFF. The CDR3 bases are TGTGCCAGCAGACGTCTAGCGAACACTGAAGCTTTCTTT.

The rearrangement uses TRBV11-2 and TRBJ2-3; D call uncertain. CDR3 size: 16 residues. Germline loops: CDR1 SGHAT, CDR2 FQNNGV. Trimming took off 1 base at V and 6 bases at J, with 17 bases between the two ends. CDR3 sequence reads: CASSLGAANNGDTQYF. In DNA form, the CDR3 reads TGTGCCAGCAGCTTAGGGGCGGCAAATAATGGGGATACGCAGTATTTT.

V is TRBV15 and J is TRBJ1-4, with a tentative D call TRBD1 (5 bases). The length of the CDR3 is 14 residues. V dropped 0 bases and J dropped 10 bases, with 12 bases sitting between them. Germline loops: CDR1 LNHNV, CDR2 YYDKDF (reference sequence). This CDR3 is CATSRDVGEGKLFF. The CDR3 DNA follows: TGTGCCACCAGCAGAGATGTGGGGGAAGGAAAACTGTTTTTT.

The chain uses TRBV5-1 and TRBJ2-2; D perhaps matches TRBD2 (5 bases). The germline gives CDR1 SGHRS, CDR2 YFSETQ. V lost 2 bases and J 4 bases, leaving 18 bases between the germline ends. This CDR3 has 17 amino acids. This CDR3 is CASSLNTPNRGTGELFF. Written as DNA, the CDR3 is TGCGCCAGCAGCTTAAACACCCCCAACCGGGGCACCGGGGAGCTGTTTTTT.

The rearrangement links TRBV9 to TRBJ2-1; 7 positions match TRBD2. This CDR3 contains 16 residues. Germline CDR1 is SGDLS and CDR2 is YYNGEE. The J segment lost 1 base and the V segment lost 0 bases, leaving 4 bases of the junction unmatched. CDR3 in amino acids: CASSVAGSGSYNEQFF. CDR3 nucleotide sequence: TGTGCCAGCAGCGTAGCTGGTAGCGGGTCCTACAATGAGCAGTTCTTC.

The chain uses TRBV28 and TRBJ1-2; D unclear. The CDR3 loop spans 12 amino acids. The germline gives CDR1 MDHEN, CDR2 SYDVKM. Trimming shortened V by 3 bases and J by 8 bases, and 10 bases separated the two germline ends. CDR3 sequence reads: CASSFLPGGYTF. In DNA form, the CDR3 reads TGTGCCAGCAGTTTTTTACCAGGAGGCTACACCTTC.

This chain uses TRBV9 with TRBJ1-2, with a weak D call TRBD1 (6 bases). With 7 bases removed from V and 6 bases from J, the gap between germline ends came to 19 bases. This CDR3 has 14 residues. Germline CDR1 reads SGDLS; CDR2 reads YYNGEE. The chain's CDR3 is CASGGRGAVNGYTF. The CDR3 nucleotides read TGTGCCAGCGGAGGCAGGGGAGCTGTTAATGGCTACACCTTC. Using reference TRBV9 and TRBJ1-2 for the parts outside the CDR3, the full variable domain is DSGVTQTPKHLITATGQRVTLRCSPRSGDLSVYWYQQSLDQGLQFLIQYYNGEERAKGNILERFSAQQFPDLHSELNLSSLELGDSALYFCASGGRGAVNGYTFGSGTRLTVV.

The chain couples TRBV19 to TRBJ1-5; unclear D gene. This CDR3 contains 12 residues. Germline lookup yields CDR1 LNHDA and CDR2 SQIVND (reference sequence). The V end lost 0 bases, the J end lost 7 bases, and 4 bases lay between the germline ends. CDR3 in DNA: TGTGCCAGTAGTATAGATTACCAGCCCCAGCATTTT. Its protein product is CASSIDYQPQHF.

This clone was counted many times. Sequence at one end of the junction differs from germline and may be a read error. The CDR3 DNA reads as TGTGCTAGCAGCTTAGGCCTAGCGGGGTACGAGCAGTACTTC. Amino acids: CASSLGLAGYEQYF. The J gene is TRBJ2-7, the V gene TRBV7-7, with 9 bases identical to TRBD2. From germline, CDR1 is SSHAT and CDR2 FNYEAQ (reference sequence). The CDR3 runs to 14 residues.

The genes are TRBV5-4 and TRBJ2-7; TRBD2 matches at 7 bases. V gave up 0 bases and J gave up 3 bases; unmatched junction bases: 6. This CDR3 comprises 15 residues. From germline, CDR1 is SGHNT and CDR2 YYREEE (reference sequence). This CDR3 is CASSLGSSGYYEQYF. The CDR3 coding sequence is TGTGCCAGCAGCTTGGGGTCTAGCGGATACTACGAGCAGTACTTC.

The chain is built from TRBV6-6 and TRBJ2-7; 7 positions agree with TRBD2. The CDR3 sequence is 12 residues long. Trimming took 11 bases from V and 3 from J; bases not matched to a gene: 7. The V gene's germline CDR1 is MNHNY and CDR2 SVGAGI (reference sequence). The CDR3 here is CASGGRVYEQYF. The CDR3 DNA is TGTGCCTCCGGGGGGAGGGTCTACGAGCAGTACTTC.

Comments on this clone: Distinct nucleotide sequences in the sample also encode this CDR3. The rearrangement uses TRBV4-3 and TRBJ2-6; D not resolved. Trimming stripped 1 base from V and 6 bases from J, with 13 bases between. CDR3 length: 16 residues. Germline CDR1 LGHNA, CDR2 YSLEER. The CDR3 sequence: CASSQVQRPAANVLTF. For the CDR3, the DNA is TGCGCCAGCAGCCAAGTACAGAGACCTGCGGCCAACGTCCTGACTTTC.